This note documents a single T cell receptor (beta chain) sequence. Its antigen is unidentified. Profiling relied on immunoSEQ multiplex PCR, and the TCRdb table lists in-frame clones only, not all of them. Here the sample spans about 90,000 clones, over 80% being singletons. With V trimmed by 4 bases and J by 4 bases, 7 bases remained unmatched. This CDR3 has 16 amino acids. These data belong to a study of OX40 agonist ivuxolimab in advanced cancers. Study conclusions and caveats: Clonal expansion by week 6 occurred in CD4+ and CD8+ blood T cells (at 0.1 to 3.0 mg/kg).

The TCR comes from an adult with an advanced solid tumor such as melanoma, head and neck, liver or kidney cancer. The J gene is TRBJ2-7, the V gene TRBV5-3, with 14 bases aligning to TRBD2. TRBV5-3 is identified as an open reading frame with a role that is uncertain. Sample: CD4+ or CD8+ T cells sorted from blood, taken in a trial of the OX40 agonist ivuxolimab. CDR3 protein: CARSPGTSGRQYEQYF. The CDR3 region has the DNA TGTGCCAGAAGCCCCGGGACTAGCGGGAGACAGTACGAGCAGTACTTC.